This T cell receptor beta chain came from a study of shared clonotypes between healthy human individuals. The assay ran at deep level. The authors split each subset's genomic DNA evenly across several immunoSEQ plates. Sequencing used immunoSEQ multiplex PCR; TCRdb keeps in-frame clones, though not all of them. The sample shows around 1,100,000 clones, 60% to 80% of them seen only once. CDR1 is SGHNT and CDR2 is YYREEE in the germline V gene (reference sequence). V lost 4 bases, J lost 5 bases, and 9 bases stayed unmatched. The CDR3 is made up of 15 amino acids. The sequencing sample was made of memory CD4+ T cells from PBMCs. Subset: CD45RA-negative fraction. The V call is TRBV5-4, the J call TRBJ2-1, with 7 bases lining up with TRBD2. The clonotype was recovered from a man between 18 and 29 years old in good health. Some clones in this sample may be carry-over from other donors' samples. The CDR3 bases are TGTGCCAGCAGCAAAGACGGACTAGGTAACAATGAGCAGTTCTTC. This encodes CASSKDGLGNNEQFF. The full variable domain, in which reference TRBV5-4 and TRBJ2-1 provide the parts outside the CDR3, is ETGVTQSPTHLIKTRGQQVTLRCSSQSGHNTVSWYQQALGQGPQFIFQYYREEENGRGNFPPRFSGLQFPNYSSELNVNALELDDSALYLCASSKDGLGNNEQFFGPGTRLTVL.